These T cell receptor beta chains were read from a single sample in a study of cytomegalovirus exposure and HLA in healthy donors. Profiled with immunoSEQ multiplex PCR; TCRdb holds only in-frame clones, not every one. This sample carries roughly 150,000 clones, 65% to 85% of them seen once, and the ten largest clones take approximately 2.4%. The sample comprised PBMCs. Receptor source: a male donor in good health and CMV-seronegative. Both conserved end residues are part of each CDR3. Each record gives: V gene, D gene, clone size, CDR3 protein. The D gene is left open where the match is weak. Not every row has a clone size; where given, it reads once, few, many or a size class.

>TRBV7-2|.|.
CASSSSWTTYEQYF
>TRBV28|TRBD1|.
CASSLYGTGDYGYTF
>TRBV4-3|.|.
CASSQLGQGPDTQYF
>TRBV5-4|.|.
CASSLAMASPGYEQYF
>TRBV9|TRBD1|.
CASSGTGRHEQYF
>TRBV27|TRBD1|.
CASSYGGQGGAGYTF
>TRBV27|.|.
CASSPTGGLGGYTF
>TRBV28|TRBD1|.
CASRLGTGGYGYTF
>TRBV27|.|.
CASSWGGRPGDEQYF
>TRBV28|TRBD1|once
CASSLSGQGETEAFF
>TRBV5-1|.|.
CASSLQPATDTQYF
>TRBV15|.|.
CATSRDPLGRNEQFF
>TRBV30|.|.
CAWGGTYNEQFF
>TRBV5-1|.|.
CASSPEIQLTDTQYF
>TRBV19|.|.
CASGHLNTEAFF
>TRBV7-9|.|.
CASSLGEYYEQYF
>TRBV6-1|.|.
CASSVRGSRVLNQPQHF
>TRBV27|.|.
CASSSGFDGYTF